This TCR beta chain derives from a study of lymphopenia after photon versus proton radiotherapy. Findings of the study overall: After lymphocyte nadir, photon-treated repertoires showed oligoclonal expansion, especially CD8+ Temra. Photon-treated patients lost naive T cells and TCR diversity; proton-treated stayed stable.

Data came from immunoSEQ multiplex PCR; TCRdb stores just in-frame clones and leaves some out. Of 40,000 or so clones listed, approximately 90% were seen once; the top ten hold about 16%. The germline V and J ends were trimmed by 2 bases and 5 bases, with 12 bases remaining between them. There are 14 residues in the CDR3. CDR1 and CDR2 (germline): KGHSH, LQKENI. With regard to this clone: The antigen remains unidentified.

The specimen comprised peripheral blood, sampled from a patient treated with photon-based radiotherapy. The chain employs TRBV18 and TRBJ1-1; D is perhaps TRBD1 (5 bases). This TCR came from a man between 60 and 75 years old with cholangiocarcinoma. CDR3 in DNA: TGTGCCAGCTCACCAGGGCAGGGTTGGACTGAAGCTTTCTTT. As protein: CASSPGQGWTEAFF.